This TCR beta chain stems from a study of T cell repertoires in cytomegalovirus infection. A note on this clonotype: Its antigen remains unknown.

Germline values: CDR1 SGHTA, CDR2 FQGNSA. The CDR3 is 12 residues long. The V end lost 3 bases, the J end lost 5 bases, and 6 bases lay between the germline ends. TCRdb re-called the reads through MiXCR, storing one row per CDR3 protein. Of 550,000 to 850,000 distinct CDR3 sequences in the sample, roughly 30% were seen once. This clonotype was obtained from a human donor in good health (CMV status not recorded). Some clones in this sample may be carry-over from other donors' samples. The chain carries TRBV7-2 and TRBJ2-3; D uncertain. The starting material was cultured PBMCs, obtained from culture after CMV antigen stimulation. The CDR3 sequence is CASSFVEDTQYF. The CDR3, as DNA: TGTGCCAGCAGCTTTGTCGAAGATACGCAGTATTTT.